One sample yielded the 10 T cell receptor beta chains listed below, sequenced in a study of T cells in Graves' hyperthyroidism and ophthalmopathy. RNA transcripts were the template for amplifying TCR beta CDR3 regions. The TCR CDR3 first-round RT-PCR relied on the HTBI primer set. TCRdb used MiXCR to reprocess the multiplex PCR reads, holding one entry per CDR3 protein. The sample yields a few hundred thousand distinct CDR3 sequences, about 18% seen once. The sample comprised blood. These receptors came from a man between 18 and 29 years old with Graves' ophthalmopathy.

Many counts were recorded for this clonotype. The chain recombines TRBV5-1 with TRBJ1-2, with D perhaps matching TRBD1 (5 bases). This CDR3 contains 14 residues. With 4 bases removed from V and 1 base from J, the gap between germline ends came to 11 bases. From germline, CDR1 is SGHRS and CDR2 YFSETQ. CDR3 in amino acids: CASSLRDGNYGYTF. The CDR3 DNA follows: TGCGCCAGCAGCCTCCGGGACGGTAACTATGGCTACACCTTC.

This clonotype showed up many times. V and J are TRBV7-9 and TRBJ2-1; TRBD2 aligns across 10 bases. Germline CDR1 is SEHNR and CDR2 is FQNEAQ (reference sequence). V shed 6 bases, J shed 5 bases, and the junction held 10 bases outside the gene matches. This CDR3 is 16 amino acids long. The CDR3 sequence is CASSRDSSGGNNEQFF. CDR3 sequence (DNA): TGTGCCAGCAGTCGGGACTCTAGCGGGGGAAACAATGAGCAGTTCTTC.

V usage is TRBV18 and J usage is TRBJ1-2, with no clear D. The CDR3 spans 14 residues. Germline V gene lookup returns CDR1 KGHSH and CDR2 LQKENI. The germline V and J ends were trimmed by 3 bases and 4 bases, with 12 bases remaining between them. This chain's CDR3 is CASSPKEGIYGYTF. In DNA form, the CDR3 reads TGTGCCAGCTCACCTAAAGAAGGGATCTATGGCTACACCTTC.

This clonotype showed up just once. A much larger clonotype is one base distant, so this may be a read error. The chain carries TRBV12-3 or TRBV12-4 and TRBJ1-2, with D possibly TRBD1 on 5 matching bases. CDR3 length equals 13 residues. The CDR3, as DNA: TGTGCCGGCAGTTTAAAGGGGATCTATGGCTACACCTTC. Residues: CAGSLKGIYGYTF.

Concerning this clonotype: This could be a read error, since a much larger clone is one nucleotide away. The V call is TRBV5-1, the J call TRBJ2-7; TRBD1 aligns across 7 bases. V shed 5 bases, J shed 6 bases, and the junction held 17 bases outside the gene matches. From germline, CDR1 is SGHRS and CDR2 YFSETQ. CDR3 length: 16 amino acids. CDR3 coding DNA: TGCGCCAGCAGGACCCACCCACAGGGGCCCCCCTTCGAGCAGTACTTC. Translation: CASRTHPQGPPFEQYF.

This clonotype has a handful of counts. V gene TRBV19 combines with J gene TRBJ2-7; tentative D call: TRBD1 (5 bases). The CDR3 has 12 amino acids. Germline V lookup: CDR1 LNHDA, CDR2 SQIVND (reference sequence). Trimming left V 10 bases short and J 2 bases short, with 12 bases between. CDR3 DNA sequence: TGTGCCACCGGAGACAGAACCTACGAGCAGTACTTC. As protein: CATGDRTYEQYF.

J is TRBJ1-2 and V is TRBV20-1; no clear D. V was cut by 6 bases and J by 4 bases, with 9 bases left in between. CDR3 size: 11 residues. Germline V gene sequence: CDR1 DFQATT, CDR2 SNEGSKA (reference sequence). CDR3 residues: CSAPDLYGYTF. CDR3 coding DNA: TGCAGTGCCCCCGACCTCTATGGCTACACCTTC.

The chain joins TRBV6-1 to TRBJ1-2; 10 bases are a match to TRBD1. J was trimmed by 6 bases and V by 6 bases; bases with no gene match: 7. The CDR3 is 14 residues long. CDR1 is MNHNS, CDR2 SASEGT, per germline. DNA of the CDR3: TGTGCCAGCAGCCCGGGACAGGGGATCGATGGCTACACCTTC. Protein product: CASSPGQGIDGYTF.

Ten or more counts support this clonotype. The gene calls are TRBV7-3 and TRBJ2-7; 8 bases are a match to TRBD2. Germline V gene sequence: CDR1 SGHTA, CDR2 FQGTGA. V shed 5 bases and J 3 bases; nucleotides not matched to a gene: 3. This CDR3 has 13 residues. The CDR3 DNA reads TGTGCCAGCAGCACAAGCGGGGGCTACGAGCAGTACTTC. Amino acid sequence: CASSTSGGYEQYF. Full variable domain (rest looked up from reference TRBV7-3 and TRBJ2-7): GAGVSQTPSNKVTEKGKYVELRCDPISGHTALYWYRQSLGQGPEFLIYFQGTGAADDSGLPNDRFFAVRPEGSVSTLKIQRTERGDSAVYLCASSTSGGYEQYFGPGTRLTVT.

The chain recombines TRBV10-3 with TRBJ2-5, with 12 bases identical to TRBD2. The germline V gene encodes CDR1 ENHRY and CDR2 SYGVKD. This CDR3 comprises 15 residues. V shed 5 bases, J shed 1 base, and the junction held 2 bases outside the gene matches. CDR3 in amino acids: CAISPSGGAQETQYF. The CDR3 region has the DNA TGTGCCATCAGTCCTAGCGGGGGGGCCCAAGAGACCCAGTACTTC.